Listed below are T cell receptor beta chains from one sample, sequenced in a study of blood T cell repertoires in COVID-19. Generated by immunoSEQ multiplex PCR, the TCRdb table keeps only in-frame clones and is missing some. This sample yields fewer than 200,000 clones, of which 80% to 90% are seen a single time; around 20% belongs to the top ten. The source material was peripheral blood. Every receptor here comes from a man in his 70s with active or convalescent COVID-19. Each CDR3 is given with its conserved first and last residue. D genes are given only for firm matches. Some rows have no size entry. The others give once, few or many, or a class for an expanded clone.

j_call,v_call,clone_size,cdr3_length,d_call,cdr3_nt,cdr3_aa
TRBJ2-7,TRBV6-2/TRBV6-3,-,11,-,TGTGCCAGCAGCAAACTATACGAGCAGTACTTC,CASSKLYEQYF
TRBJ1-4,TRBV18,-,14,-,TGTGCCAGCTCACCACAGAGTCCTAATGAAAAACTGTTTTTT,CASSPQSPNEKLFF
TRBJ2-7,TRBV7-2,-,16,-,TGTGCCAGCAGCTTAGGGCCCCGGGGGAACTCCTACGAGCAGTACTTC,CASSLGPRGNSYEQYF
TRBJ1-1,TRBV29-1,-,13,TRBD1,TGCAGCGTCGTAGGACAGGGTGTTACTGAAGCTTTCTTT,CSVVGQGVTEAFF
TRBJ2-5,TRBV7-6,-,15,-,TGTGCCAGCAGCTTACAGGACGGAGGAGGCGAGACCCAGTACTTC,CASSLQDGGGETQYF
TRBJ2-5,TRBV7-9,-,15,-,TGTGCCAGCAGCTTAACTGGGACTCCTGGGGAGACCCAGTACTTC,CASSLTGTPGETQYF
TRBJ2-7,TRBV28,-,12,-,TGTGCCAGCAGTTTACTCAGCTACGAGCAGTACTTC,CASSLLSYEQYF
TRBJ2-2,TRBV5-1,-,16,-,TGCGCCAGCACGACACCCGAGAGCGGAAAGTCCGGGGAGCTGTTTTTT,CASTTPESGKSGELFF
TRBJ2-2,TRBV4-1,-,20,TRBD1,TGCGCCAGCAGCCCCCGGGTGACAGGGGGCTCCTTCGCGAACACCGGGGAGCTGTTTTTT,CASSPRVTGGSFANTGELFF
TRBJ2-3,TRBV7-2,-,15,TRBD2,TGTGCCAGCAGCTTTCCTAGCGGGATAGGAGATACGCAGTATTTT,CASSFPSGIGDTQYF
TRBJ1-1,TRBV6-2/TRBV6-3,-,16,-,TGTGCCAGCAGTTACTCGGAAGGGGGACCGAACACTGAAGCTTTCTTT,CASSYSEGGPNTEAFF
TRBJ1-1,TRBV7-2,-,18,-,TGTGCCAGCAGCTTCCCTAGGGGGGGCCGAAGTATGAACACTGAAGCTTTCTTT,CASSFPRGGRSMNTEAFF
TRBJ1-1,TRBV18,-,14,-,TGTGCCAGCTCACCACCGGCCGCCCGCACTGAAGCTTTCTTT,CASSPPAARTEAFF
TRBJ2-1,TRBV18,-,17,TRBD2,TGTGCCAGCTCACCAATTCTAGCGGGAGGTATGGGAAATGAGCAGTTCTTC,CASSPILAGGMGNEQFF
TRBJ1-4,TRBV28,-,15,TRBD1,TGTGCCAGCAGTTTTAGGGGACAGCCTAATGAAAAACTGTTTTTT,CASSFRGQPNEKLFF
TRBJ2-3,TRBV27,-,16,-,TGTGCCAGCAGTTTGGCGATAAAAAGTCGACAAGATACGCAGTATTTT,CASSLAIKSRQDTQYF
TRBJ2-7,TRBV9,-,15,-,TGTGCCAGCAGCGTAGCGCCGGTTCTCTCCTACGAGCAGTACTTC,CASSVAPVLSYEQYF
TRBJ2-1,TRBV4-3,-,18,TRBD2,TGCGCCAGCAGCCCCCGCCCGGGACTAGCGGGACCTCTTGGGGAGCAGTTCTTC,CASSPRPGLAGPLGEQFF
TRBJ1-4,TRBV18,-,12,-,TGTGCCAGCTCTACTAGGACTGAAAAACTGTTTTTT,CASSTRTEKLFF
TRBJ2-6,TRBV7-2,-,15,-,TGTGCCAGCAGCTTACTAGCAGCTGGGGCCAACGTCCTGACTTTC,CASSLLAAGANVLTF
TRBJ2-2,TRBV11-2,once,12,-,TGTGCCAGCAGCTTATCCTCCGGGGAGCTGTTTTTT,CASSLSSGELFF
TRBJ1-4,TRBV6-5,once,14,TRBD1,TGTGCCTCTCGGGTCCGGGACAGGGGTGAAAAACTGTTTTTT,CASRVRDRGEKLFF
TRBJ2-7,TRBV7-3,-,15,TRBD1,TGTGCCAGCAGCAGACAGGGTTCCCCATCCTACGAGCAGTACTTC,CASSRQGSPSYEQYF
TRBJ2-2,TRBV5-1,-,19,TRBD2,TGCGCCAGCAGCTTCTCCGGGACTAGCGGGGCCTCGAACACCGGGGAGCTGTTTTTT,CASSFSGTSGASNTGELFF
TRBJ1-2,TRBV18,-,14,-,TGTGCCAGCTCACCACGGGTCGGAGACTATGGCTACACCTTC,CASSPRVGDYGYTF
TRBJ1-2,TRBV16,-,14,-,TGTGCCAGCAGCCAATCGCGGGAGGGTGGTGGCTACACCTTC,CASSQSREGGGYTF
TRBJ1-2,TRBV9,-,12,-,TGTGCCAGCAGCGCTGTCTCGTATGGCTACACCTTC,CASSAVSYGYTF
TRBJ1-5,TRBV19,-,19,-,TGTGCCAGTAGTACGAGAGCGGGGGGTCTAGGGATCAGCAATCAGCCCCAGCATTTT,CASSTRAGGLGISNQPQHF
TRBJ2-1,TRBV4-1,-,14,-,TGCGCCAGCAGCCCGGAGAGGGTGGGAAATGAGCAGTTCTTC,CASSPERVGNEQFF
TRBJ2-3,TRBV13,-,15,TRBD1,TGTGCCAGCGGGCCGGGGGACAGGGTTCAAGATACGCAGTATTTT,CASGPGDRVQDTQYF
TRBJ2-7,TRBV28,-,14,TRBD2,TGTGCCAGCAGTTGGACTAGCAGAATCTACGAGCAGTACTTC,CASSWTSRIYEQYF
TRBJ1-1,TRBV7-9,-,14,-,TGTGCCAGCAGACCCGAGGGGGACCTTCGAGAGGCTTTCTTT,CASRPEGDLREAFF
TRBJ2-2,TRBV5-1,-,13,TRBD1,TGCGCCAGCACGACAGGGCCCACCGGGGAGCTGTTTTTT,CASTTGPTGELFF
TRBJ2-1,TRBV19,-,14,-,TGTGCCAGTAAGGAGCGCTCCGGTTACAATGAGCAGTTCTTC,CASKERSGYNEQFF
TRBJ1-1,TRBV6-1,once,16,TRBD1,TGTGCCAGCAGTGCGACCGGGACAGGAGCTTACACTGAAGCTTTCTTT,CASSATGTGAYTEAFF
TRBJ1-4,TRBV9,-,16,TRBD1,TGTGCCAGCAGCGTAGACAGGGGACACCCAAATGAAAAACTGTTTTTT,CASSVDRGHPNEKLFF
TRBJ1-2,TRBV28,-,17,-,TGTGCCAGCAGTTTAAGCGTGGGACATCACGCGACCTATGGCTACACCTTC,CASSLSVGHHATYGYTF
TRBJ1-2,TRBV6-5,many,15,-,TGTGCCAGCAAGAGAGAGACCAGGGTGGGATATGGCTACACCTTC,CASKRETRVGYGYTF
TRBJ2-2,TRBV11-2,-,12,-,TGTGCCAGCAGCCCGACAGCCGGGGAGCTGTTTTTT,CASSPTAGELFF
TRBJ2-3,TRBV12-3/TRBV12-4,once,12,-,TGTGCCAGCAGGGGCAGTGGCGATACGCAGTATTTT,CASRGSGDTQYF
TRBJ2-7,TRBV5-1,-,14,TRBD1,TGCGCCAGCAGCTTGAACAGGGGGTGGGACGAGCAGTACTTC,CASSLNRGWDEQYF
TRBJ1-2,TRBV6-1,-,14,TRBD1,TGTGCCAGCATTCGACAGGGTTCTAACTATGGCTACACCTTC,CASIRQGSNYGYTF
TRBJ1-2,TRBV9,-,14,TRBD1,TGTGCCAGCAGCGCCCGAGGGGGCGCCTATGGCTACACCTTC,CASSARGGAYGYTF
TRBJ1-5,TRBV7-9,-,15,-,TGTGCCAGCAGCAACGTAGACGGGAGCAATCAGCCCCAGCATTTT,CASSNVDGSNQPQHF
TRBJ2-4,TRBV15,few,15,-,TGTGCCGTCAACCAGGGTTCTGGTGGCAAAAACATTCAGTACTTC,CAVNQGSGGKNIQYF
TRBJ2-7,TRBV28,-,14,-,TGTGCCAGCAGCCCCGGGACAATCTCCTACGAGCAGTACTTC,CASSPGTISYEQYF
TRBJ1-1,TRBV5-5,large,14,TRBD1,TGTGCCAGCAGCTCCACGGACAGGCACCCTGAAGCTTTCTTT,CASSSTDRHPEAFF
TRBJ2-1,TRBV11-2,-,14,TRBD1,TGTGCCAGCAGCGGTTACAGGGGCAAGGATGAGCAGTTCTTC,CASSGYRGKDEQFF
TRBJ2-4,TRBV7-3,few,15,TRBD2,TGTGCCAGCAGCTTACCGGGAGGGCCCAAAAACATTCAGTACTTC,CASSLPGGPKNIQYF
TRBJ1-4,TRBV29-1,-,13,TRBD1,TGCAGCGGTCGGACAGGATGGAATGAAAAACTGTTTTTT,CSGRTGWNEKLFF
TRBJ2-2,TRBV5-5,-,16,TRBD1,TGTGCCAGCAGCTACCTAGGACAGGGTGTCACCGGGGAGCTGTTTTTT,CASSYLGQGVTGELFF
TRBJ2-3,TRBV4-3,-,17,TRBD2,TGCGCCAGCAGCCGTAACCCCGGGACTAGCGGGGGAGATACGCAGTATTTT,CASSRNPGTSGGDTQYF
TRBJ2-2,TRBV7-3,-,12,-,TGTGCCAGCAGCTTAAGGACAGGGGAGCTGTTTTTT,CASSLRTGELFF
TRBJ1-1,TRBV18,-,14,-,TGTGCCAGCTCACCACCCCTAAGAAACACTGAAGCTTTCTTT,CASSPPLRNTEAFF
TRBJ2-1,TRBV7-8,-,15,TRBD1,TGTGCCAGCAGCATGGACAGGTCCTCCTACAATGAGCAGTTCTTC,CASSMDRSSYNEQFF
TRBJ2-1,TRBV2,-,15,TRBD1,TGTGCCAGCAGGGGGGAACAGGGGGCGAGCAATGAGCAGTTCTTC,CASRGEQGASNEQFF
TRBJ1-2,TRBV7-2,once,14,TRBD1,TGTGCCAGCAGCTTCCGGGACAGACCATATGGCTACACCTTC,CASSFRDRPYGYTF
TRBJ1-6,TRBV2,-,15,TRBD1,TGTGCCAGCAGTGAACTAGGACAGGGGCATTCACCCCTCCACTTT,CASSELGQGHSPLHF
TRBJ2-7,TRBV18,-,14,TRBD1,TGTGCCAGCTCAGGAAAAGGGACAGGGGGCGAGCAGTACTTC,CASSGKGTGGEQYF
TRBJ2-7,TRBV10-2,-,14,TRBD1,TGCGCCAGCAGAGACAGGGGGCGCGGGGGAGAGCAGTACTTC,CASRDRGRGGEQYF